This T cell receptor beta chain emerged from a study of cytomegalovirus exposure and HLA in healthy donors. General study results and limits: Rarity characterized most TCR sequences, yet some public TCRs appeared in many donors.

The data were produced by immunoSEQ multiplex PCR, yet TCRdb's version contains in-frame clones alone and is incomplete. The sample consists of 100,000 to 150,000 clones, around 90% of them appearing once. As regards this clone: What it binds is unknown.

The CDR3 runs 15 residues. Germline lookup yields CDR1 SGHTA and CDR2 FQGNSA. V shed 0 bases and J 0 bases; nucleotides not matched to a gene: 2. This receptor was taken from a woman in her late teens or twenties in good health and CMV-seronegative. The V and J genes are TRBV7-2 and TRBJ2-7, with 7 nucleotides matching TRBD2. Sequences were obtained from PBMCs. The CDR3 reads CASSLAGGSSYEQYF. The CDR3 DNA sequence: TGTGCCAGCAGCTTAGCGGGAGGGAGCTCCTACGAGCAGTACTTC. The full variable domain, in which reference TRBV7-2 and TRBJ2-7 provide the parts outside the CDR3, is GAGVSQSPSNKVTEKGKDVELRCDPISGHTALYWYRQSLGQGLEFLIYFQGNSAPDKSGLPSDRFSAERTGGSVSTLTIQRTQQEDSAVYLCASSLAGGSSYEQYFGPGTRLTVT.